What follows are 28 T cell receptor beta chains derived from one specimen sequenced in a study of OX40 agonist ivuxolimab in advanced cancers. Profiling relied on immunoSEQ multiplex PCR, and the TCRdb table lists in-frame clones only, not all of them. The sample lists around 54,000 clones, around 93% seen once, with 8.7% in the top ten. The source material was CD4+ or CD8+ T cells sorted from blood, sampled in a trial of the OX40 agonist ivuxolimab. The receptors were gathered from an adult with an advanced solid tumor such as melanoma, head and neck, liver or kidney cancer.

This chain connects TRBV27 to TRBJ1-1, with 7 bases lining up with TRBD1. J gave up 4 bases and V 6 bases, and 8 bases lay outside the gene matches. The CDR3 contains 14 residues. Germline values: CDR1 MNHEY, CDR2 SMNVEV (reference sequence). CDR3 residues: CASSLNRGFTEAFF. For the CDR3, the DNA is TGTGCCAGCAGCCTAAACAGGGGATTCACTGAAGCTTTCTTT.

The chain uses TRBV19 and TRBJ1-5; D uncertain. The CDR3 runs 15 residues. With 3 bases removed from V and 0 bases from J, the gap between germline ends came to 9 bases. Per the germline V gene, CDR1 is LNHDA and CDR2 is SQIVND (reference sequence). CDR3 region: CASSIFAYSNQPQHF. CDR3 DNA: TGTGCCAGTAGTATTTTTGCCTATAGCAATCAGCCCCAGCATTTT. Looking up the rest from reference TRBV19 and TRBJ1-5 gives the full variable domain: DGGITQSPKYLFRKEGQNVTLSCEQNLNHDAMYWYRQDPGQGLRLIYYSQIVNDFQKGDIAEGYSVSREKKESFPLTVTSAQKNPTAFYLCASSIFAYSNQPQHFGDGTRLSIL.

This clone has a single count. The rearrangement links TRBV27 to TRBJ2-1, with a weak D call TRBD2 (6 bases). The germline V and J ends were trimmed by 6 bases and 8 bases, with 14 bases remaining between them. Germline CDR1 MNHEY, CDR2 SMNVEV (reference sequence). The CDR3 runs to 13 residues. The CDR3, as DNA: TGTGCCAGCAGGGGGACTCTAGCGTATGAGCAGTTCTTC. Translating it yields CASRGTLAYEQFF.

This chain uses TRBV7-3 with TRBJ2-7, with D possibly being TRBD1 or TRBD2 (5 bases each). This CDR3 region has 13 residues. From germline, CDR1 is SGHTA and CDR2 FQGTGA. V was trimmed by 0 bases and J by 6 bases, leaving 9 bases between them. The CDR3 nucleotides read TGTGCCAGCAGCTTAACGGGGGTTGGCGAGCAGTACTTC. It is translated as CASSLTGVGEQYF.

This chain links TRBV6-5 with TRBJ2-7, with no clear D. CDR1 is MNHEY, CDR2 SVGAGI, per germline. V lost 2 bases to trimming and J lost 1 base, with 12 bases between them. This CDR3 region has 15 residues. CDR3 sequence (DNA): TGTGCCAGCAGTTACGAGCAATTTGGGTCCTACGAGCAGTACTTC. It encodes CASSYEQFGSYEQYF.

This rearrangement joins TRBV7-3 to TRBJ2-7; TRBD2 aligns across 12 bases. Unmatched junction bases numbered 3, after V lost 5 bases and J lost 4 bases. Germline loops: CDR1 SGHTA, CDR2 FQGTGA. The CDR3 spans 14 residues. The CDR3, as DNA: TGTGCCAGCAGCCCAGGGACTAGCGGGTACGAGCAGTACTTC. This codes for CASSPGTSGYEQYF.

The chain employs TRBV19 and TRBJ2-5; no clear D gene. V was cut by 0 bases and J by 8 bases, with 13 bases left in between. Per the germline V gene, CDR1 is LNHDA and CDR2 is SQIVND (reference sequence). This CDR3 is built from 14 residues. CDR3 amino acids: CASSIDRDTETQYF. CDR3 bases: TGTGCCAGTAGTATAGATAGAGACACGGAAACCCAGTACTTC. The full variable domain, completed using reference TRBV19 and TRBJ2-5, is DGGITQSPKYLFRKEGQNVTLSCEQNLNHDAMYWYRQDPGQGLRLIYYSQIVNDFQKGDIAEGYSVSREKKESFPLTVTSAQKNPTAFYLCASSIDRDTETQYFGPGTRLLVL.

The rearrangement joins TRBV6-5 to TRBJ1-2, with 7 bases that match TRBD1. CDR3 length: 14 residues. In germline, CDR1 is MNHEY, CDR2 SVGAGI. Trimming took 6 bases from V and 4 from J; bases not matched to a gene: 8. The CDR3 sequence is CASSPGQLGYGYTF. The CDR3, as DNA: TGTGCCAGCAGCCCGGGACAGTTGGGCTATGGCTACACCTTC.

CDR3 coding DNA: TGTGCCAGCAGTTACCTAGCGGGTCCCTACAATGAGCAGTTCTTC. Its protein product is CASSYLAGPYNEQFF. The V call is TRBV6-5, the J call TRBJ2-1; 8 bases fit TRBD2. Germline V gene sequence: CDR1 MNHEY, CDR2 SVGAGI. Germline trimming cut 2 bases from V and 2 bases from J; bases unmatched to any gene: 2. The CDR3 is made up of 15 amino acids.

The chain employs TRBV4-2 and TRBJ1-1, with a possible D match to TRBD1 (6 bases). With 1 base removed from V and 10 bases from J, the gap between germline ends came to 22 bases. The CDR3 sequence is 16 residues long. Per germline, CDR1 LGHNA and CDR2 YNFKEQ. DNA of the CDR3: TGTGCCAGCAGCCAAGTAAGTCAGGGGCCGGGGGCAGGAGCTTTCTTT. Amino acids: CASSQVSQGPGAGAFF.

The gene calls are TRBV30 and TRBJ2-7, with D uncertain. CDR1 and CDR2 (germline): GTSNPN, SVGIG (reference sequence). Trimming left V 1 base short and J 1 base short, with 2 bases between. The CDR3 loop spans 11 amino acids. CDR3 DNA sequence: TGTGCCTGGAGTGGGTCCTACGAGCAGTACTTC. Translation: CAWSGSYEQYF.

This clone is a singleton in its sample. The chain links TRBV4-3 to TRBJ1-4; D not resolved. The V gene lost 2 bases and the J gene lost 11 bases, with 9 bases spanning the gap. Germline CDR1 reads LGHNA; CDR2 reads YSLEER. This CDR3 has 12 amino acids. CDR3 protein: CASSQIEGKLFF. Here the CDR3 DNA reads TGCGCCAGCAGCCAAATAGAGGGTAAACTGTTTTTT.

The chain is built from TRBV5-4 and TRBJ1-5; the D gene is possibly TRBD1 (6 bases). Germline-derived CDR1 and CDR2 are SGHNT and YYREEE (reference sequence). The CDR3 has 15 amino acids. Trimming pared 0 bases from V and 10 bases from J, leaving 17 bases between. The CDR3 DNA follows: TGTGCCAGCAGCTTGGACAGGGCCCCCTCCAAACCCCAGCATTTT. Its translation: CASSLDRAPSKPQHF.

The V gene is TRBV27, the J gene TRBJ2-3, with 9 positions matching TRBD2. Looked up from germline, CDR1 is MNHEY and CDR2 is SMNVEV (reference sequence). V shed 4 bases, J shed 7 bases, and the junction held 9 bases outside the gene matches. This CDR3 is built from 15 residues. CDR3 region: CASSSLAGGVNTQYF. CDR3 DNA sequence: TGTGCCAGCAGTTCCCTCGCGGGGGGGGTAAATACGCAGTATTTT.

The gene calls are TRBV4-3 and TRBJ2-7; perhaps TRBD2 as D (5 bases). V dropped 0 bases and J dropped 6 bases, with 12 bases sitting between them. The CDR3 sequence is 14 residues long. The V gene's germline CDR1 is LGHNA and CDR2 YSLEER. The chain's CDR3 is CASSQDSRGSEQYF. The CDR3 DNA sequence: TGCGCCAGCAGCCAAGATTCCCGGGGATCCGAGCAGTACTTC.

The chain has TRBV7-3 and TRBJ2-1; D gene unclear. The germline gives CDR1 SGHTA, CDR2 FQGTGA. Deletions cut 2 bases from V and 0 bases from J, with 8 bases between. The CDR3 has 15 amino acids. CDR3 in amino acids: CASSLYGSSYNEQFF. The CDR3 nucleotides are TGTGCCAGCAGCTTATACGGTAGCTCCTACAATGAGCAGTTCTTC.

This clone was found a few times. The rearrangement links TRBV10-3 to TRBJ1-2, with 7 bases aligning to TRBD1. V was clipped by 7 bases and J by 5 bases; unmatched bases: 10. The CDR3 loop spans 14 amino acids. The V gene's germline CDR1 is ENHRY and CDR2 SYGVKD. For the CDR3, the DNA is TGTGCCATCACCAACGAGACAGGGAGATATGGCTACACCTTC. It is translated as CAITNETGRYGYTF.

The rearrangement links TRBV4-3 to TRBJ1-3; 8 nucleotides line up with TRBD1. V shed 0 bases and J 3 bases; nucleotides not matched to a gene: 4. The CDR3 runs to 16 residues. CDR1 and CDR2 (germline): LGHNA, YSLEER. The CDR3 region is CASSQDQGAHGNTIYF. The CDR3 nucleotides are TGCGCCAGCAGCCAAGATCAGGGGGCACATGGAAACACCATATATTTT.

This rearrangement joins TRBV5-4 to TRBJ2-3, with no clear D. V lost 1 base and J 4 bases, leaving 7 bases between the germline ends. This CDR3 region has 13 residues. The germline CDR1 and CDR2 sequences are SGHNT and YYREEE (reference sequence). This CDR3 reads CASSLHGADTQYF. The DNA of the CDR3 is TGTGCCAGCAGCTTGCATGGGGCAGATACGCAGTATTTT.

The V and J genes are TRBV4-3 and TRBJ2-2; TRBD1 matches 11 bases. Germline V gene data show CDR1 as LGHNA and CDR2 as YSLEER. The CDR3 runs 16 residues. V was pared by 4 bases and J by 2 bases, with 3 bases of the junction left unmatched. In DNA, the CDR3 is TGCGCCAGCAGCCCTGGGACAGGGGGTAACACCGGGGAGCTGTTTTTT. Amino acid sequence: CASSPGTGGNTGELFF.

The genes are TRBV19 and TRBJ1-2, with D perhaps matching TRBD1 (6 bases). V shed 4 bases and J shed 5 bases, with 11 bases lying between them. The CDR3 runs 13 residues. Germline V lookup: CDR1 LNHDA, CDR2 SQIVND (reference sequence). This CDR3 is CASSSGQRYGYTF. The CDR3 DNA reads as TGTGCCAGTAGTAGCGGACAGAGGTATGGCTACACCTTC. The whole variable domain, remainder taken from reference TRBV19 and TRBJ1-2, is DGGITQSPKYLFRKEGQNVTLSCEQNLNHDAMYWYRQDPGQGLRLIYYSQIVNDFQKGDIAEGYSVSREKKESFPLTVTSAQKNPTAFYLCASSSGQRYGYTFGSGTRLTVV.

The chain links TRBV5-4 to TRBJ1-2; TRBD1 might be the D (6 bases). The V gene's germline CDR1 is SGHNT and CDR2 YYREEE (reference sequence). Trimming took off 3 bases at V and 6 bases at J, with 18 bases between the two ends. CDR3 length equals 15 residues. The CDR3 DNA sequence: TGTGCCAGCAGCTACGACAGGTTGGGAGTTAATGGCTACACCTTC. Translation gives CASSYDRLGVNGYTF.

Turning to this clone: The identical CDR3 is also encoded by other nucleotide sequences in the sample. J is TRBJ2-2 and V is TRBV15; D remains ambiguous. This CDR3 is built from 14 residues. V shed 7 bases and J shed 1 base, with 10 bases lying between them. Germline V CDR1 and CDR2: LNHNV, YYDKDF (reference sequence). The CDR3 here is CATTDKMNTGELFF. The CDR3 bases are TGTGCCACCACCGACAAGATGAACACCGGGGAGCTGTTTTTT.

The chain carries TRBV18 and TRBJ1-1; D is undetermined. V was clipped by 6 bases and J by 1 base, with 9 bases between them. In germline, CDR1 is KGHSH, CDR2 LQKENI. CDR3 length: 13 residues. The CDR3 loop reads CASSQSPNTEAFF. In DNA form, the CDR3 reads TGTGCCAGCTCCCAGTCGCCGAACACTGAAGCTTTCTTT.

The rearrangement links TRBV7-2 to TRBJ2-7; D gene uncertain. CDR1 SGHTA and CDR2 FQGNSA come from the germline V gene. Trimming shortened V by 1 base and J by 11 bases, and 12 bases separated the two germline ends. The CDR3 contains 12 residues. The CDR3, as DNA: TGTGCCAGCAGCTTAGATAACTTGTACAAGTACTTC. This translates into CASSLDNLYKYF.

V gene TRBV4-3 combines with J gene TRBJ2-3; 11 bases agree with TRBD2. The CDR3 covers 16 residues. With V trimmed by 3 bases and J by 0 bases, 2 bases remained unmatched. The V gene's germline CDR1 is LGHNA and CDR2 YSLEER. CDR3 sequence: CASSQGTSGSTDTQYF. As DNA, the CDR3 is TGCGCCAGCAGCCAGGGGACTAGCGGAAGCACAGATACGCAGTATTTT.

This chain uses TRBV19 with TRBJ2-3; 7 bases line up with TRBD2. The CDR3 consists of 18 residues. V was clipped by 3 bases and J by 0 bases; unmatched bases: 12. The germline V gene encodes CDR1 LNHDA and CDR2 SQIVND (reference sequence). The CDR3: CASSIVAWGGTSTDTQYF. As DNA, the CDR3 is TGTGCCAGTAGTATCGTAGCATGGGGGGGGACTAGCACAGATACGCAGTATTTT.

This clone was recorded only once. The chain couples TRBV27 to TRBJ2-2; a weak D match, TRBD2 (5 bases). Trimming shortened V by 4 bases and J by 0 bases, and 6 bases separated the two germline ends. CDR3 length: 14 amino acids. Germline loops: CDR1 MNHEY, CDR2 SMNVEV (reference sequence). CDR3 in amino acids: CASSYGTNTGELFF. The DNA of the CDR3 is TGTGCCAGCAGTTACGGGACGAACACCGGGGAGCTGTTTTTT.